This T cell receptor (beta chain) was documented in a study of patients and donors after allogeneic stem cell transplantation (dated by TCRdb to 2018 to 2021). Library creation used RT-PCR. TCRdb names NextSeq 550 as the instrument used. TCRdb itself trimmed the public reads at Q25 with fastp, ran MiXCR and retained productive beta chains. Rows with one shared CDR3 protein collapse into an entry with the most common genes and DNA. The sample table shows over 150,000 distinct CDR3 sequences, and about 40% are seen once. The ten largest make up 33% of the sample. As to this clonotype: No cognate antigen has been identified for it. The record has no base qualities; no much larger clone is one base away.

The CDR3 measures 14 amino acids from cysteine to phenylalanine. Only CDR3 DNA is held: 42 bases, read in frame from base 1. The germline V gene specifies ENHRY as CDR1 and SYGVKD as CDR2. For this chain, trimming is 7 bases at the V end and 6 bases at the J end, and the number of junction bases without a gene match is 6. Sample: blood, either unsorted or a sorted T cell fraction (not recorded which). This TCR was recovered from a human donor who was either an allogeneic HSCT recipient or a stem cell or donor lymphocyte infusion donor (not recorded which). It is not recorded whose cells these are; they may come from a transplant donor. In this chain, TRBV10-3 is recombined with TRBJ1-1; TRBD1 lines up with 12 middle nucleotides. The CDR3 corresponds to CAINPGQGASEAFF. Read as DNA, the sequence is TGTGCCATCAATCCGGGACAGGGGGCTTCTGAAGCTTTCTTT.